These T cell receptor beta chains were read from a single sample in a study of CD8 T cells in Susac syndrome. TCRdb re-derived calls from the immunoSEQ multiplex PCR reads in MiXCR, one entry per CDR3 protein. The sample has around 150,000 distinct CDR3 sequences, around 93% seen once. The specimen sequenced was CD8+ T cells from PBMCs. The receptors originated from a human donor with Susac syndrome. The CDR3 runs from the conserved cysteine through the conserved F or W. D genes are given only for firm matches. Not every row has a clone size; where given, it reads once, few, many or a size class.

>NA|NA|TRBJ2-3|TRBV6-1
CASSSYVSGEADTQYF
TGTGCCAGCAGCAGTTACGTCTCGGGAGAGGCAGATACGCAGTATTTT
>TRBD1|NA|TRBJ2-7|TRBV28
CASSFRDRGYEQYF
TGTGCCAGCAGTTTCCGGGACAGGGGTTACGAGCAGTACTTC
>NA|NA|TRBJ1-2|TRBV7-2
CASSINGPGAQDYTF
TGTGCCAGCAGCATCAACGGGCCCGGGGCGCAAGACTACACCTTC
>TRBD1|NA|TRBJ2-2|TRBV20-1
CSARGDRVTGELFF
TGCAGTGCTAGAGGGGACAGGGTAACCGGGGAGCTGTTTTTT
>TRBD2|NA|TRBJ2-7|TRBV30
CAFQLAGGLIYEQYF
TGTGCCTTTCAACTAGCGGGAGGGTTAATCTACGAGCAGTACTTC
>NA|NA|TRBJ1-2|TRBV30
CAWRGPYGYTF
TGTGCCTGGAGGGGCCCGTATGGCTACACCTTC
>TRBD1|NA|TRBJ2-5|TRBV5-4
CASSLRRQGAWETQYF
TGTGCCAGCAGCTTGAGAAGGCAGGGGGCTTGGGAGACCCAGTACTTC
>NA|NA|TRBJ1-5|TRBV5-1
CASSSSGVGQPQHF
TGCGCCAGCAGCTCGTCAGGGGTGGGTCAGCCCCAGCATTTT
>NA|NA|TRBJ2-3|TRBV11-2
CASSYLLTDTQYF
TGTGCCAGCAGTTATTTACTCACAGATACGCAGTATTTT
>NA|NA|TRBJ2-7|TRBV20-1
CSARDGGLEQYF
TGCAGTGCTAGAGATGGAGGGCTCGAGCAGTACTTC
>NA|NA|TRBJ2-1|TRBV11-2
CASSSGYGWEPQFF
TGTGCCAGCAGCTCCGGGTATGGATGGGAACCCCAGTTCTTC
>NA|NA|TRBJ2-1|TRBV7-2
CASSLLADEQFF
TGTGCCAGCAGCTTACTAGCCGATGAGCAGTTCTTC
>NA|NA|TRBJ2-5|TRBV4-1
CASSQRTKGQETQYF
TGCGCCAGCAGCCAAAGGACCAAGGGGCAAGAGACCCAGTACTTC
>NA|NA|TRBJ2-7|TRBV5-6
CASSFGRAGEQYF
TGTGCCAGCAGCTTCGGCAGGGCTGGCGAGCAGTACTTC
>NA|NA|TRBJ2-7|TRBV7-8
CASSSGTGTEQYF
TGTGCCAGCAGCTCCGGGACGGGTACCGAGCAGTACTTC
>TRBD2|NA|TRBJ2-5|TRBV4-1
CASSQGGGAETQYF
TGCGCCAGCAGCCAAGGGGGAGGGGCAGAGACCCAGTACTTC
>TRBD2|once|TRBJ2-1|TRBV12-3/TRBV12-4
CASSFYGGRAQYENNEQFF
TGTGCCAGCAGTTTCTATGGCGGGAGGGCCCAATACGAAAACAATGAGCAGTTCTTC
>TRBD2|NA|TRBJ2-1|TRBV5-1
CASRPGRVPNEQFF
TGCGCCAGCAGGCCCGGGAGGGTGCCCAATGAGCAGTTCTTC
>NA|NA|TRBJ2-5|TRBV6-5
CASSLLTNPQETQYF
TGTGCCAGCTCTCTCTTGACAAATCCCCAAGAGACCCAGTACTTC
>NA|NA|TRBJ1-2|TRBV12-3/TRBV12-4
CASSFGGRSYYGYTF
TGTGCCAGCAGTTTCGGGGGGCGAAGTTACTATGGCTACACCTTC
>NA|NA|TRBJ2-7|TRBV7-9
CASSSTSGDEQYF
TGTGCCAGCAGCTCCACCTCCGGGGACGAGCAGTACTTC
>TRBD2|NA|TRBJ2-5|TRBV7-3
CASSFLADQETQYF
TGTGCCAGCAGCTTCCTAGCGGATCAAGAGACCCAGTACTTC
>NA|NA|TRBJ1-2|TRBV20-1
CSARPALNYGYTF
TGCAGTGCTAGACCCGCCCTCAACTATGGCTACACCTTC
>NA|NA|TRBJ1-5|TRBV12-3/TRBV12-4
CASSFLGEGQPQHF
TGTGCCAGCAGTTTTTTGGGGGAAGGCCAGCCCCAGCATTTT
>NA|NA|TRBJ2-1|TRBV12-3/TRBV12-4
CASSLVAFNNEQFF
TGTGCCAGCAGTTTAGTAGCATTTAACAATGAGCAGTTCTTC
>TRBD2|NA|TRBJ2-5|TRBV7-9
CASRWTSGSGETQYF
TGTGCCAGCAGATGGACTAGCGGGAGCGGTGAGACCCAGTACTTC
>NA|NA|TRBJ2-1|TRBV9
CASSAPTSNEQFF
TGTGCCAGCAGCGCCCCTACTAGTAATGAGCAGTTCTTC
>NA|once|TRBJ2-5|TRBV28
CASSSASQETQYF
TGTGCCAGCAGTTCGGCCTCTCAAGAGACCCAGTACTTC
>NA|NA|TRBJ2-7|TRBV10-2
CASSETGRDGLSYEQYF
TGCGCCAGCAGTGAGACCGGTAGGGACGGCCTTTCCTACGAGCAGTACTTC